A single sample gave rise to the 28 T cell receptor beta chains below, sequenced in a study of T-cell reconstitution after alpha-beta-depleted transplantation in children. Unique molecular identifiers were built into the TCRbeta library. TCRdb passed the PCR reads through MiXCR, listing each CDR3 protein once. The sample carries 350,000 to 500,000 distinct CDR3 sequences, around 46% recorded once. The sample consisted of PBMCs, taken before TCRalphabeta/CD19-depleted stem cell transplant. These receptors all come from a girl aged 2 to 9 with aplastic anemia, due to receive a stem cell transplant.

A few counts support this clonotype. The V call is TRBV20-1, the J call TRBJ1-2; 7 nucleotides match TRBD1. The germline gives CDR1 DFQATT, CDR2 SNEGSKA (reference sequence). The CDR3 has 13 residues. V gave up 3 bases and J gave up 2 bases; unmatched junction bases: 3. CDR3 loop: CSARRDSNYGYTF. The CDR3 region has the DNA TGCAGTGCTAGGAGGGACAGCAACTATGGCTACACCTTC.

A word on this clonotype: The germline gene is not matched at one end of the junction; a read error may be the cause. V is TRBV7-9 and J is TRBJ2-7; 7 positions agree with TRBD2. The CDR3 consists of 13 residues. Germline loops: CDR1 SEHNR, CDR2 FQNEAQ (reference sequence). The CDR3 DNA reads as TGTGCCAGCAGCCGGGGGGTAACCTACGAGCATTACTTC. Protein sequence: CASSRGVTYEHYF.

The chain has TRBV5-1 and TRBJ1-4; 7 bases align to TRBD1. With 4 bases clipped from V and 0 bases from J, the junction kept 6 bases outside the gene matches. The germline V gene encodes CDR1 SGHRS and CDR2 YFSETQ. This CDR3 contains 16 residues. The CDR3 coding sequence is TGCGCCAGCAGCCGAACAGGGGATCCAACTAATGAAAAACTGTTTTTT. Its protein is CASSRTGDPTNEKLFF. The full variable domain, its missing parts supplied by reference TRBV5-1 and TRBJ1-4, is KAGVTQTPRYLIKTRGQQVTLSCSPISGHRSVSWYQQTPGQGLQFLFEYFSETQRNKGNFPGRFSGRQFSNSRSEMNVSTLELGDSALYLCASSRTGDPTNEKLFFGSGTQLSVL.

This chain uses TRBV7-6 with TRBJ2-1; 9 bases are a match to TRBD1. CDR3 size: 15 residues. V trimming: 5 bases; J trimming: 6 bases; junction bases outside the gene matches: 8. Germline loops: CDR1 SGHVS, CDR2 FNYEAQ. CDR3 bases: TGTGCCAGCAGCGCCCGGGACAGGGCGGTCAATGAGCAGTTCTTC. It translates to CASSARDRAVNEQFF. The full variable domain, its missing parts supplied by reference TRBV7-6 and TRBJ2-1, is GAGVSQSPRYKVTKRGQDVALRCDPISGHVSLYWYRQALGQGPEFLTYFNYEAQQDKSGLPNDRFSAERPEGSISTLTIQRTEQRDSAMYRCASSARDRAVNEQFFGPGTRLTVL.

This clonotype was found a few times. V usage is TRBV14 and J usage is TRBJ2-7; D is perhaps TRBD1 (6 bases). CDR3 length: 13 residues. Trimming left V 5 bases short and J 5 bases short, with 13 bases between. The germline gives CDR1 SGHDN, CDR2 FVKESK. The CDR3 DNA follows: TGTGCCAGCAGCGAGACAGGCCCCCACGAGCAGTACTTC. Residues: CASSETGPHEQYF.

The gene calls are TRBV7-7 and TRBJ2-2; 8 bases align to TRBD2. This CDR3 is 16 amino acids long. Unmatched junction bases numbered 12, after V lost 5 bases and J lost 7 bases. Per germline, CDR1 SSHAT and CDR2 FNYEAQ (reference sequence). This CDR3 reads CASSPTAGARGGELFF. CDR3 nucleotides: TGTGCCAGCAGCCCTACAGCGGGGGCGCGCGGCGGGGAGCTGTTTTTT.

Written as DNA, the CDR3 is TGTGCCAGCAGTGTTAGCGGGAGTGGAGACAATGAGCAGTTCTTC. This codes for CASSVSGSGDNEQFF. The chain joins TRBV12-3 or TRBV12-4 to TRBJ2-1; 9 bases fit TRBD2. The V gene end was trimmed by 5 bases and the J gene end by 5 bases; junction bases not matched to a gene: 7. The CDR3 is made up of 15 amino acids.

On this clonotype: At one of its ends the junction is not consistent with the germline gene, which may arise from a read error. The chain is built from TRBV7-2 and TRBJ1-1; 9 bases are a match to TRBD1. This CDR3 spans 13 amino acids. Looked up from germline, CDR1 is SGHTA and CDR2 is FQGNSA. The DNA of the CDR3 is TGTGCCAGCAGCCGGGGACAGGGCACTAAAGCTTTCTTC. Protein: CASSRGQGTKAFF.

This clonotype occurred many times. The chain has TRBV6-1 and TRBJ2-2, with D possibly being TRBD2 (6 bases). Germline V lookup: CDR1 MNHNS, CDR2 SASEGT. This CDR3 has 12 residues. V lost 5 bases and J 6 bases, leaving 7 bases between the germline ends. CDR3 nucleotides: TGTGCCAGCAGTACGGGGGCCGGGGAGCTGTTTTTT. As protein: CASSTGAGELFF.

The chain carries TRBV20-1 and TRBJ2-1, with 9 nucleotides matching TRBD2. In germline, CDR1 is DFQATT, CDR2 SNEGSKA (reference sequence). The CDR3 is 14 residues long. V trimming: 4 bases; J trimming: 6 bases; junction bases outside the gene matches: 7. The CDR3 bases are TGCAGTGCTAAGCGGGAGGAATTCTCCAATGAGCAGTTCTTC. It specifies CSAKREEFSNEQFF.

The table lists this clonotype with many counts. The chain recombines TRBV7-2 with TRBJ2-7; no clear D gene. Germline lookup yields CDR1 SGHTA and CDR2 FQGNSA. Trimming removed 2 bases at V and 6 bases at J, with 2 bases between. This CDR3 spans 10 amino acids. The CDR3 loop is CASSLSEQYF. The CDR3 region has the DNA TGTGCCAGCAGCTTAAGCGAGCAGTACTTC.

V is TRBV29-1 and J is TRBJ2-7; 8 bases match TRBD1. Trimming removed 6 bases from V and 7 bases from J; junction bases left unmatched: 11. The germline gives CDR1 SQVTM, CDR2 ANQGSEA. The CDR3 is made up of 13 amino acids. This CDR3 is CSVAPGQALEQYF. CDR3 coding DNA: TGCAGCGTCGCCCCGGGACAGGCCCTGGAGCAGTACTTC.

The V call is TRBV7-9, the J call TRBJ1-1, with no clear D. The CDR3 covers 14 residues. The germline gives CDR1 SEHNR, CDR2 FQNEAQ (reference sequence). Trimming left V 5 bases short and J 1 base short, with 11 bases between. CDR3 protein: CASSPRNKNTEAFF. The CDR3 coding sequence is TGTGCCAGCAGCCCACGGAACAAGAACACTGAAGCTTTCTTT.

In its sample, this clonotype was seen many times. The chain links TRBV4-3 to TRBJ2-1, with 8 nucleotides matching TRBD2. The ends lost 1 base at V and 7 bases at J; junction bases unmatched: 6. CDR1 is LGHNA, CDR2 YSLEER, per germline. This CDR3 has 15 amino acids. In DNA form, the CDR3 reads TGCGCCAGCAGCCAAGGACTAGCGACAACTAATGAGCAGTTCTTC. It specifies CASSQGLATTNEQFF.

The rearrangement joins TRBV28 to TRBJ2-7, with 7 nucleotides matching TRBD1. This CDR3 has 15 residues. The V and J ends lost 5 bases and 2 bases, in that order; junction bases with no gene match: 9. Germline V gene sequence: CDR1 MDHEN, CDR2 SYDVKM. The CDR3 nucleotides read TGTGCCAGCAGTGTACCCGGGACAGTCCCCTACGAGCAGTACTTC. Its translation is CASSVPGTVPYEQYF.

Many counts were recorded for this clonotype. The chain recombines TRBV20-1 with TRBJ2-2; 8 bases align to TRBD1. The V gene's germline CDR1 is DFQATT and CDR2 SNEGSKA (reference sequence). There are 14 residues in the CDR3. The trim removed 7 bases at V and 3 bases at J, leaving 7 bases unmatched. The CDR3: CSVQGAVDTGELFF. Here the CDR3 DNA reads TGCAGTGTTCAGGGGGCTGTGGACACCGGGGAGCTGTTTTTT.

The chain employs TRBV12-3 or TRBV12-4 and TRBJ2-7; perhaps TRBD1 as D (5 bases). There are 14 residues in the CDR3. The V end lost 3 bases, the J end lost 7 bases, and 16 bases lay between the germline ends. The CDR3 region is CASSFQDNRMEQYF. As DNA, the CDR3 is TGTGCCAGCAGTTTCCAGGACAATCGTATGGAGCAGTACTTC.

This clonotype was counted between two and nine times. V and J are TRBV7-2 and TRBJ2-2, with a weak D call TRBD1 (7 bases). The germline V gene encodes CDR1 SGHTA and CDR2 FQGNSA. CDR3 size: 13 residues. The V end was cut by 3 bases, the J end by 7 bases, with 9 bases between. The CDR3 protein is CASSLQGGGELFF. CDR3 nucleotide sequence: TGTGCCAGCAGCTTGCAGGGGGGCGGGGAGCTGTTTTTT. Drawing the rest from reference TRBV7-2 and TRBJ2-2, the complete variable domain is GAGVSQSPSNKVTEKGKDVELRCDPISGHTALYWYRQSLGQGLEFLIYFQGNSAPDKSGLPSDRFSAERTGGSVSTLTIQRTQQEDSAVYLCASSLQGGGELFFGEGSRLTVL.

The chain links TRBV6-1 to TRBJ2-2; D may be TRBD1 (6 bases). V lost 5 bases and J 0 bases, leaving 16 bases between the germline ends. The CDR3 runs to 17 residues. Germline V lookup: CDR1 MNHNS, CDR2 SASEGT. The CDR3 DNA sequence: TGTGCCAGCAGTCCCGGGACATCTTCTCCGAACACCGGGGAGCTGTTTTTT. Translation gives CASSPGTSSPNTGELFF.

Only a few counts were recorded for this clonotype. This chain connects TRBV6-1 to TRBJ1-2; no clear D. This CDR3 is built from 16 residues. V was cut by 0 bases and J by 9 bases, with 20 bases left in between. CDR1 is MNHNS, CDR2 SASEGT, per germline. DNA of the CDR3: TGTGCCAGCAGTGAAGCGGGAGGAAGACTCCCTCTCCGCTACACCTTC. Its translation is CASSEAGGRLPLRYTF.

This clonotype appeared many times. V is TRBV2 and J is TRBJ2-7, with 14 bases lining up with TRBD2. Looked up from germline, CDR1 is SNHLY and CDR2 is FYNNEI. The CDR3 sequence is 20 residues long. V lost 0 bases to trimming and J lost 7 bases; unmatched junction nucleotides: 17. The CDR3 sequence is CASSEAPPGLAGVLLYEQYF. As DNA, the CDR3 is TGTGCCAGCAGTGAAGCGCCTCCGGGACTAGCGGGAGTCCTCCTTTATGAGCAGTACTTC.

This clonotype appeared many times. V usage is TRBV11-2 and J usage is TRBJ2-1; 10 bases match TRBD1. The germline V gene has CDR1 SGHAT and CDR2 FQNNGV. The CDR3 length is 15 residues. Losses at the gene ends were 5 bases for V and 9 bases for J; bases not matched to a gene: 10. This CDR3 reads CASSPGTGAAGEQFF. CDR3 DNA: TGTGCCAGCAGCCCCGGGACAGGGGCGGCGGGTGAGCAGTTCTTC. The variable domain in full, with the rest retrieved from reference TRBV11-2 and TRBJ2-1, is EAGVAQSPRYKIIEKRQSVAFWCNPISGHATLYWYQQILGQGPKLLIQFQNNGVVDDSQLPKDRFSAERLKGVDSTLKIQPAKLEDSAVYLCASSPGTGAAGEQFFGPGTRLTVL.

This clonotype was observed once. The chain uses TRBV20-1 and TRBJ2-7, with a tentative D call TRBD1 (6 bases). Trimming pared 1 base from V and 1 base from J, leaving 17 bases between. Germline assignment: CDR1 DFQATT and CDR2 SNEGSKA (reference sequence). The CDR3 loop spans 16 amino acids. The CDR3: CSARGKTQGSSYEQYF. CDR3 DNA: TGCAGTGCTAGAGGCAAAACACAGGGCTCATCCTACGAGCAGTACTTC.

Details on this clonotype: A read error may account for a junction end that differs from germline. This chain uses TRBV5-1 with TRBJ1-2; D ambiguous. The CDR3 has 14 amino acids. From germline, CDR1 is SGHRS and CDR2 YFSETQ. CDR3 in DNA: TGCGCCTGCAGCTTGTCATCAGGAGGCCATGGCTACACCTTC. Translation: CACSLSSGGHGYTF. The entire variable domain, with the rest obtained from reference TRBV5-1 and TRBJ1-2, is as follows: KAGVTQTPRYLIKTRGQQVTLSCSPISGHRSVSWYQQTPGQGLQFLFEYFSETQRNKGNFPGRFSGRQFSNSRSEMNVSTLELGDSALYLCACSLSSGGHGYTFGSGTRLTVV.

This clonotype was found a few times. The chain uses TRBV6-2 or TRBV6-3 and TRBJ2-1; tentative D call: TRBD2 (5 bases). Trimming cost V 11 bases and J 5 bases, with 7 bases left between them. This CDR3 is 10 amino acids long. Per germline, CDR1 MNHEY and CDR2 SVGEGT. The CDR3 sequence is CAAGHNEQFF. The DNA of the CDR3 is TGTGCCGCGGGCCACAATGAGCAGTTCTTC.

The gene calls are TRBV6-2 or TRBV6-3 and TRBJ1-4; no clear D gene. V lost 5 bases and J 10 bases, leaving 20 bases between the germline ends. The CDR3 contains 15 residues. Germline CDR1 and CDR2: MNHEY and SVGEGT. In DNA form, the CDR3 reads TGTGCCAGCAGTCGAGAGACCAGGAGGAAAGGAAAACTGTTTTTT. Its translation: CASSRETRRKGKLFF.

The chain employs TRBV29-1 and TRBJ2-2; D is undetermined. The V end lost 4 bases, the J end lost 9 bases, and 9 bases lay between the germline ends. Germline CDR1 is SQVTM and CDR2 is ANQGSEA. CDR3 size: 11 residues. The CDR3 loop is CSVVYGRELFF. The DNA for the CDR3 is TGCAGCGTTGTGTACGGAAGGGAGCTGTTTTTT.

In this sample, this clonotype turned up many times. The V and J genes are TRBV7-2 and TRBJ2-7; D perhaps matches TRBD2 (5 bases). V shed 10 bases and J shed 7 bases, with 26 bases lying between them. This CDR3 region has 15 residues. Germline lookup yields CDR1 SGHTA and CDR2 FQGNSA. Here the CDR3 reads CATASGLPGMDEQYF. CDR3 sequence (DNA): TGTGCCACCGCGTCCGGTCTTCCGGGGATGGATGAGCAGTACTTC.